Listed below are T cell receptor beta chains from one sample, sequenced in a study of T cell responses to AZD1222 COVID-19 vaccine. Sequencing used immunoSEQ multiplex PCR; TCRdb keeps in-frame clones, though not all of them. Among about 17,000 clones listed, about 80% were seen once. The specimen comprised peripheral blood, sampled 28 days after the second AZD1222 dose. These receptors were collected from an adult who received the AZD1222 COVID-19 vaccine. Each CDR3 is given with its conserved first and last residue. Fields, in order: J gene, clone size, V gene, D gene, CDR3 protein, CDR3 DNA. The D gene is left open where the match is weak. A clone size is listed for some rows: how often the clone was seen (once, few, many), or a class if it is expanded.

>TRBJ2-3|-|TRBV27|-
CASSLSGERPDTQYF
TGTGCCAGCAGTTTATCGGGAGAGCGGCCAGATACGCAGTATTTT
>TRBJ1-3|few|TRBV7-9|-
CASSPPGKASGNTIYF
TGTGCCAGCAGCCCCCCGGGAAAGGCCTCTGGAAACACCATATATTTT
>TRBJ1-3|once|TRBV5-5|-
CASSLAPGKGNTIYF
TGTGCCAGCAGCTTGGCCCCAGGGAAAGGAAACACCATATATTTT
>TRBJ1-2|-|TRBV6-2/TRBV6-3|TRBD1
CASSVQGDYGYTF
TGTGCCAGCAGTGTACAGGGGGACTATGGCTACACCTTC
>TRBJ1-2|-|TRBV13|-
CASSLGQYGYTF
TGTGCCAGCAGCTTAGGACAGTATGGCTACACCTTC
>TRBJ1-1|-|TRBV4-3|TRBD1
CASSQDRIGDRVDTEAFF
TGCGCCAGCAGCCAAGATCGAATTGGGGACAGGGTTGACACTGAAGCTTTCTTT
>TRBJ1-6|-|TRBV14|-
CASSQGQGSYNSPLHF
TGTGCCAGCAGCCAAGGGCAGGGGTCCTATAATTCACCCCTCCACTTT
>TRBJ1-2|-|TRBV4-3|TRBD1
CASSPGQETFFWGYTF
TGCGCCAGCAGCCCCGGACAGGAAACATTTTTCTGGGGCTACACCTTC
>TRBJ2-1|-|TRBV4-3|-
CASSQVRGMSSYNEQFF
TGCGCCAGCAGCCAAGTGAGGGGAATGAGCTCCTACAATGAGCAGTTCTTC
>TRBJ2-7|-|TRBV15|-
CATSRAYGRTYEQYF
TGTGCCACCAGCAGAGCGTACGGACGGACCTACGAGCAGTACTTC
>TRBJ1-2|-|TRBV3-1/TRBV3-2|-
CASTPDGGKGGYTF
TGTGCCAGCACCCCGGATGGGGGCAAAGGTGGCTACACCTTC
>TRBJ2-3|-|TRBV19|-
CASIGGSTDTQYF
TGTGCCAGTATAGGTGGGAGCACAGATACGCAGTATTTT
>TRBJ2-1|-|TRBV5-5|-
CASSLDEGPYNEQFF
TGTGCCAGCAGCTTGGATGAGGGACCCTACAATGAGCAGTTCTTC
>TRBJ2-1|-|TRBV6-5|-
CASISPRVYNEQFF
TGTGCCAGCATAAGTCCCCGGGTCTACAATGAGCAGTTCTTC
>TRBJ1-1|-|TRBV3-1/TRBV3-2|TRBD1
CASSQEIDRGRAFF
TGTGCCAGCAGCCAGGAAATAGACAGGGGGAGAGCTTTCTTT
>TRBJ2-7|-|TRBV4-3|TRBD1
CASSRDRDGEQYF
TGCGCCAGCAGCCGGGACAGGGACGGCGAGCAGTACTTC
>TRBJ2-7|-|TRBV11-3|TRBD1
CASSLGTGGGYEQYF
TGTGCCAGCAGCTTGGGGACAGGGGGAGGCTACGAGCAGTACTTC
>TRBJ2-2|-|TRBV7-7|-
CASSLVTRRPGELFF
TGTGCTAGCAGCTTAGTGACTCGCCGGCCTGGGGAGCTGTTTTTT
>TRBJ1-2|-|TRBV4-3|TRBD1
CASSSNQGGYGYTF
TGCGCCAGCAGTTCAAACCAGGGGGGATATGGCTACACCTTC
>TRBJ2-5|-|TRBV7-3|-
CASSSTGNQETQYF
TGTGCCAGCAGCTCGACGGGAAACCAAGAGACCCAGTACTTC
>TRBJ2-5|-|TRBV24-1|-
CATSDLGQGARETQYF
TGTGCCACCAGTGATTTGGGGCAAGGAGCGCGGGAGACCCAGTACTTC
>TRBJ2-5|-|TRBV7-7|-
CASSLDRGQETQYF
TGTGCTAGCAGCTTAGACCGGGGCCAAGAGACCCAGTACTTC
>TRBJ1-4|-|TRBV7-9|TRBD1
CASSLGDRGREKLFF
TGTGCCAGCAGCTTAGGGGACAGGGGGCGCGAAAAACTGTTTTTT
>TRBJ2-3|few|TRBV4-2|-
CASSQDIGRGGVDTQYF
TGTGCCAGCAGCCAAGATATAGGGCGGGGAGGTGTAGATACGCAGTATTTT
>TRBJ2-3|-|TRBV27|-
CASSLQGGRDTQYF
TGTGCCAGCAGTTTACAGGGGGGCCGCGATACGCAGTATTTT
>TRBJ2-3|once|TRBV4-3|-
CASSQVPASTDTQYF
TGCGCCAGCAGCCAAGTCCCAGCCAGCACAGATACGCAGTATTTT
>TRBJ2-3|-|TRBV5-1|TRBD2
CASSPGVAGGTDTQYF
TGCGCCAGCAGCCCCGGGGTAGCGGGGGGTACAGATACGCAGTATTTT
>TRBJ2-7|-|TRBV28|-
CASSFFSGPYEQYF
TGTGCCAGCAGTTTCTTCTCCGGCCCCTACGAGCAGTACTTC
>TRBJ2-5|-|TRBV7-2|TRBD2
CASSSGLAGGKGETQYF
TGTGCCAGCAGCTCGGGACTAGCGGGGGGGAAAGGGGAGACCCAGTACTTC
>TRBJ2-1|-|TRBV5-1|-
CASSMENSRNEQFF
TGCGCCAGCAGCATGGAGAATTCTCGGAATGAGCAGTTCTTC
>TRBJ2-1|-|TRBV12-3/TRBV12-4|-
CASSSGVYNEQFF
TGTGCCAGCAGTTCAGGGGTTTACAATGAGCAGTTCTTC
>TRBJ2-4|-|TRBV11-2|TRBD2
CASSFGTSGGPRKNIQYF
TGTGCCAGCAGCTTCGGGACTAGCGGGGGGCCTCGCAAAAACATTCAGTACTTC
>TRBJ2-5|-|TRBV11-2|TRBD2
CASSSPRTSGGTQYF
TGTGCCAGCAGCTCCCCCCGGACTAGCGGGGGGACCCAGTACTTC
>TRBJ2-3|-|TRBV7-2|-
CASSPTRADYTDTQYF
TGTGCCAGCAGCCCCACCCGGGCAGATTACACAGATACGCAGTATTTT
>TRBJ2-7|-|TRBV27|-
CASGRTASHYEQYF
TGTGCCAGCGGGCGTACGGCTAGCCACTACGAGCAGTACTTC
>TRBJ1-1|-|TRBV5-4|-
CASSLDREAEAFF
TGTGCCAGCAGCTTGGATAGGGAGGCAGAAGCTTTCTTT
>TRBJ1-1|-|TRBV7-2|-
CASSLGAWNTEAFF
TGTGCCAGCAGCTTAGGGGCATGGAACACTGAAGCTTTCTTT
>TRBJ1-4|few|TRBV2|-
CASSVAREGKLFF
TGTGCCAGCAGTGTGGCCAGGGAGGGAAAACTGTTTTTT
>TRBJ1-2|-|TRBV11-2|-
CASSLELGRYTF
TGTGCCAGCAGCTTAGAGTTAGGTCGCTACACCTTC
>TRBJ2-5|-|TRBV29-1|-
CSVEGGQKETQYF
TGCAGCGTTGAGGGGGGACAGAAAGAGACCCAGTACTTC
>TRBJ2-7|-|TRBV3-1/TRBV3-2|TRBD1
CASSLTGDEQYF
TGTGCCAGCAGCCTCACAGGGGACGAGCAGTACTTC
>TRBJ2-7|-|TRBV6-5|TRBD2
CASSYGAGGFEQYF
TGTGCCAGCAGTTACGGGGCGGGGGGATTCGAGCAGTACTTC
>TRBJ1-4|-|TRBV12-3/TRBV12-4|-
CASSLLGGVKLFF
TGTGCCAGCAGTTTACTAGGGGGAGTAAAACTGTTTTTT
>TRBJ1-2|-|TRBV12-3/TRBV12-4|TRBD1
CASTKGQYSGYTF
TGTGCCAGCACCAAGGGACAGTACTCTGGCTACACCTTC
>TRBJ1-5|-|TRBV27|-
CASRPVGPLFSNQPQHF
TGTGCCAGCAGGCCCGTAGGACCCCTTTTTAGCAATCAGCCCCAGCATTTT
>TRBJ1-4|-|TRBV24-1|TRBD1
CATSDPGQGGKLFF
TGTGCCACCAGTGATCCGGGACAGGGCGGAAAACTGTTTTTT
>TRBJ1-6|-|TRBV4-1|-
CASSQEGSQRPLHF
TGCGCCAGCAGCCAAGAGGGCAGCCAGAGACCCCTCCACTTT
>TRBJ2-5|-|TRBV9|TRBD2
CASSQASGGVETQYF
TGTGCCAGCAGCCAAGCGAGCGGGGGGGTAGAGACCCAGTACTTC
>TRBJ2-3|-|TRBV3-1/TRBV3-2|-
CASSWTPDTQYF
TGTGCCAGCAGTTGGACACCAGATACGCAGTATTTT